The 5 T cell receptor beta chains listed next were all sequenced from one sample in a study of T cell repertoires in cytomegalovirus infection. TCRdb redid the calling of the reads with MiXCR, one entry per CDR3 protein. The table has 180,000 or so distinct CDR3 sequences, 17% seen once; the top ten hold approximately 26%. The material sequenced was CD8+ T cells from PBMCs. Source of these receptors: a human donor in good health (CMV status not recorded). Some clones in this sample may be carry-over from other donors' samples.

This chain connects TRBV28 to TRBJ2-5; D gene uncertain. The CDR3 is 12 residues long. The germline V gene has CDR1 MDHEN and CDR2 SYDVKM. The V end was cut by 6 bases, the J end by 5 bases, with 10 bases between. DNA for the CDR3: TGTGCCAGCAGAAGAGAGTGGGAGACCCAGTACTTC. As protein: CASRREWETQYF.

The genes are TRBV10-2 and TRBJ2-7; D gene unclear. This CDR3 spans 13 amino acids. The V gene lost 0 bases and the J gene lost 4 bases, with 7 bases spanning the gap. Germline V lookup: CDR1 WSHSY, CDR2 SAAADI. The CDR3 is CASSESMGYEQYF. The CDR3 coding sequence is TGCGCCAGCAGTGAGTCGATGGGGTACGAGCAGTACTTC.

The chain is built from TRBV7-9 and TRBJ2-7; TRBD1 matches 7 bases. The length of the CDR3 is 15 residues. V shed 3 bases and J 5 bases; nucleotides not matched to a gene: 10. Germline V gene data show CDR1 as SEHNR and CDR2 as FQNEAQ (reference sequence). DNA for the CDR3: TGTGCCAGCAGCTTCGGGGAAACAGGGGTCCACGAGCAGTACTTC. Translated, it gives CASSFGETGVHEQYF.

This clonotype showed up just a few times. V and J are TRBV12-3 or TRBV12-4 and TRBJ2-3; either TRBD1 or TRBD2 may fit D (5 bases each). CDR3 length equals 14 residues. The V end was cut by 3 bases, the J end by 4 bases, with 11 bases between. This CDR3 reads CASSFTMGADTQYF. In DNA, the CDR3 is TGTGCCAGCAGTTTCACCATGGGGGCAGATACGCAGTATTTT.

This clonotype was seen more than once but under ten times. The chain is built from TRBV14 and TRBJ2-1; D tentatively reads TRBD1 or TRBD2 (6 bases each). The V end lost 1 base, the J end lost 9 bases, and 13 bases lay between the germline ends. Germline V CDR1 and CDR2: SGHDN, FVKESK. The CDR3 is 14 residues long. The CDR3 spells CASSQGGARREQFF. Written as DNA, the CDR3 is TGTGCCAGCAGCCAAGGGGGGGCCAGACGTGAGCAGTTCTTC.